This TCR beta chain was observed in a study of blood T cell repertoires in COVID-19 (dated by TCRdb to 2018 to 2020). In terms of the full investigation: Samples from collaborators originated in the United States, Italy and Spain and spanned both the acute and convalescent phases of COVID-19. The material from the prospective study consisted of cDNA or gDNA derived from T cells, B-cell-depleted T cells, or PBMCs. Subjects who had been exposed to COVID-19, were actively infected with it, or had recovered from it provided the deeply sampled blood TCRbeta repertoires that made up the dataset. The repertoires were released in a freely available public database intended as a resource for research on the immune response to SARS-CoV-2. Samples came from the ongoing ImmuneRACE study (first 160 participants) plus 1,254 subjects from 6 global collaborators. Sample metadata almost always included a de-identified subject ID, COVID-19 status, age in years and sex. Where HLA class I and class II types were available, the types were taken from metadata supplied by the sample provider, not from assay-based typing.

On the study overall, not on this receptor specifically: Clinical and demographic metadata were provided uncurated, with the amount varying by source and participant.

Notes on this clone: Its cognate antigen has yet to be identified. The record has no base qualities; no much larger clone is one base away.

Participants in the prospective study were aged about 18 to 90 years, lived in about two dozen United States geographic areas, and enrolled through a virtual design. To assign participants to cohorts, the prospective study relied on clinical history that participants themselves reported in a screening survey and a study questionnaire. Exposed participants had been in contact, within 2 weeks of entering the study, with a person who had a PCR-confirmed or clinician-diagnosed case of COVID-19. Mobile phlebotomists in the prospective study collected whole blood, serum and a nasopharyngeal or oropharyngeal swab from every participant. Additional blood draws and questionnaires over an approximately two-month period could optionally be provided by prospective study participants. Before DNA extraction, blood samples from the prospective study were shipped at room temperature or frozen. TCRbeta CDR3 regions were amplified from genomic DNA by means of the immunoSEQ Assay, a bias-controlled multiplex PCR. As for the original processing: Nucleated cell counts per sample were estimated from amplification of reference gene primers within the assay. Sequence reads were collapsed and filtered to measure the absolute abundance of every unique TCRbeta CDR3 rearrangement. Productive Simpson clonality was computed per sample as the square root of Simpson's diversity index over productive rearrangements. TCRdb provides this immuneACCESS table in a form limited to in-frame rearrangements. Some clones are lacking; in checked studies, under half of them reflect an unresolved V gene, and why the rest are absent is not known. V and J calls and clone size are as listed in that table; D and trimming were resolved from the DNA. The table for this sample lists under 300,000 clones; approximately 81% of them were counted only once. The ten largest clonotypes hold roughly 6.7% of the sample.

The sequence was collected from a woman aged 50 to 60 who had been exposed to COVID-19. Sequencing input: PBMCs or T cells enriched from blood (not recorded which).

The base sequence is TGTGCCAGCAGCCCCACTAGCGGGGGCCCAGGGACCCAGTACTTC. Translated, this is CASSPTSGGPGTQYF. The rearranged segments are TRBV9 and TRBJ2-5; the central 11 bases match TRBD2. From cysteine to phenylalanine, the CDR3 is 15 amino acids long. The sequence is cut down to CDR3 DNA, 45 bases in frame from base 1. From V the trimming removes 4 bases and from J it removes 7 bases, while the gene matches leave 9 bases of the junction unaccounted for. From a lookup of the germline V gene, CDR1 and CDR2 are SGDLS and YYNGEE.